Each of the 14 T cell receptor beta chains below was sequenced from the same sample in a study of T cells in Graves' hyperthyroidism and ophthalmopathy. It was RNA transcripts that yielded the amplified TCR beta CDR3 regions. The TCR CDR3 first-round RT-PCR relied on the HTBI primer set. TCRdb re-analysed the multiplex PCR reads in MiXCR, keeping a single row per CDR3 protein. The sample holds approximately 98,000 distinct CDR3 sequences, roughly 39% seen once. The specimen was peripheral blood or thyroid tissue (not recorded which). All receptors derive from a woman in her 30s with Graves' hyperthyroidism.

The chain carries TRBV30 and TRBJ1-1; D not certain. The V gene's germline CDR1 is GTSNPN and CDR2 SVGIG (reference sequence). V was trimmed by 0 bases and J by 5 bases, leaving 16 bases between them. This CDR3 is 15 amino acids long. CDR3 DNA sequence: TGTGCCTGGAGTGTACTTGGGTCGCCGCGGACTGAAGCTTTCTTT. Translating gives CAWSVLGSPRTEAFF.

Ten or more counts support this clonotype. DNA for the CDR3: TGCAGTCCGTCGGCGGGCTACGAGCAGTACTTC. It encodes CSPSAGYEQYF. The chain combines TRBV20-1 with TRBJ2-7; D perhaps matches TRBD2 (5 bases). Trimming left V 8 bases short and J 3 bases short, with 11 bases between. Germline V gene sequence: CDR1 DFQATT, CDR2 SNEGSKA (reference sequence). This CDR3 spans 11 amino acids.

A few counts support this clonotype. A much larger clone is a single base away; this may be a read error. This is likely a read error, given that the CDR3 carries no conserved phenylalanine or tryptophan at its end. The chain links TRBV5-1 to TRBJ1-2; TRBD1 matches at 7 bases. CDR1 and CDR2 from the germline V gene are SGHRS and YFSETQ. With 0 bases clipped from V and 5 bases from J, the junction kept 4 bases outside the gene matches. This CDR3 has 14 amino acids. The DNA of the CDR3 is TGCGCCAGCAGCTTGGGGGGACAGTCATATGGCTACACCATC. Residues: CASSLGGQSYGYTI.

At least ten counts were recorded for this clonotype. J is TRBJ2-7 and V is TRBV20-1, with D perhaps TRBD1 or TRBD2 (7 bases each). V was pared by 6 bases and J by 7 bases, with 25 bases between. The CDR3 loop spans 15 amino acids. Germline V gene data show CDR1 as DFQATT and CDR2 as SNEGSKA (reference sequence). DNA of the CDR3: TGCAGTGCACCCAGCAACAGGGGAGGGATTCCGGAGCAGTACTTC. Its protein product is CSAPSNRGGIPEQYF.

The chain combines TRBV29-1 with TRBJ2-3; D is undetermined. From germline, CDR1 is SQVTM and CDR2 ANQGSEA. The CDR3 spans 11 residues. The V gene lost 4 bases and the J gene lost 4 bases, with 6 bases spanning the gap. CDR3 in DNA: TGCAGCGTTGCGTCGGCAGATACGCAGTATTTT. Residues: CSVASADTQYF.

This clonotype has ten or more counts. The CDR3 DNA sequence: TGTGCCAGCAGCCCCCTGAGAGGTAACACCGGGGAGCTGTTTTTT. This codes for CASSPLRGNTGELFF. The rearrangement uses TRBV7-9 and TRBJ2-2; no firm D call. The CDR3 has 15 amino acids. CDR1 is SEHNR and CDR2 is FQNEAQ in the germline V gene (reference sequence). V lost 5 bases and J 2 bases, leaving 12 bases between the germline ends.

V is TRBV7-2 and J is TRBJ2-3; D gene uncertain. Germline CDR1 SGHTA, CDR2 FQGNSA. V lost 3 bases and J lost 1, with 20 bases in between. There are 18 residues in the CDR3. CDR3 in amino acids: CASSLFAETPFGTDTQYF. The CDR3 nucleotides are TGTGCCAGCAGCTTGTTCGCGGAGACCCCCTTTGGCACAGATACGCAGTATTTT.

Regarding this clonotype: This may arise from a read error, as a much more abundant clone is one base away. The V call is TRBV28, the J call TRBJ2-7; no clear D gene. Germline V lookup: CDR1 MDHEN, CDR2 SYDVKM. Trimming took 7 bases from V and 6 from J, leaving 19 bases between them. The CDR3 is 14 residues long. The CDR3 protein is CASTCSVELGEQYF. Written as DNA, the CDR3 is TGTGCCAGCACCTGTTCCGTGGAGTTGGGCGAGCAGTACTTC.

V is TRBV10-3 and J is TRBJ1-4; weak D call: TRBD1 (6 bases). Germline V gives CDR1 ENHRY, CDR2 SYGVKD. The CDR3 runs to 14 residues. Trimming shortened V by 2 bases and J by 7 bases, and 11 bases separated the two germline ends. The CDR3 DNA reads TGTGCCATCAGTGAGAGGGGGGCAGGTGAAAAACTGTTTTTT. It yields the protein CAISERGAGEKLFF.

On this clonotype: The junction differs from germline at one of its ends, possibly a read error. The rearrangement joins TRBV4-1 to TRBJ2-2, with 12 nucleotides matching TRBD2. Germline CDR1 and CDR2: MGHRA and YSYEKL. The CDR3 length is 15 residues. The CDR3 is CASSVRLAGVGELFF. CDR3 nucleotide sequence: TGTGCCAGCAGCGTACGACTAGCGGGAGTTGGGGAGCTGTTTTTT.

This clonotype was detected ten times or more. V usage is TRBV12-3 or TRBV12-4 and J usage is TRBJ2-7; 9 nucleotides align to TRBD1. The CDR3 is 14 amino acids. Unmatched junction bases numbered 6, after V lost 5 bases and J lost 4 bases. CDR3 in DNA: TGTGCCAGCAGTCTATACAGGGGGCTTTACGAGCAGTACTTC. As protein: CASSLYRGLYEQYF.

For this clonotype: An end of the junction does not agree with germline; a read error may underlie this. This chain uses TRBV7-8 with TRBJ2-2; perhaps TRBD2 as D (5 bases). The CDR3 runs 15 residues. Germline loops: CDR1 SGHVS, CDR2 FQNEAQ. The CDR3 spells CASSLIATTTGEPFF. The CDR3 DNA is TGTGCCAGCAGTTTGATTGCTACTACTACCGGGGAGCCGTTTTTT.

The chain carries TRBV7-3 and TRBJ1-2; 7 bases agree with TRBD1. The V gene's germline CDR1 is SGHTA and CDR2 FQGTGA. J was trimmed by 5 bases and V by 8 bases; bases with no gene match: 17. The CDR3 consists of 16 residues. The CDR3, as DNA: TGTGCCAGCTCACCAACCCCCTATAGGACAGGATATGGCTACACCTTC. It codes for CASSPTPYRTGYGYTF.

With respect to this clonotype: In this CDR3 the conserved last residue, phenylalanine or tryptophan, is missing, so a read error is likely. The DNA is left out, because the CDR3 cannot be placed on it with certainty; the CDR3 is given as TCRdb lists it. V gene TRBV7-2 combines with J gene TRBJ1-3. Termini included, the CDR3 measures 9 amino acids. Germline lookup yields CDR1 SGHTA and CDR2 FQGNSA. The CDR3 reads CASSLGAGG.